The clone carrying this T cell receptor beta chain was seen repeatedly, ten times or more. From RNA transcripts, TCR beta CDR3 regions were amplified. An initial round of RT-PCR targeting the TCR CDR3 relied on the HTBI primer set. TCRdb itself ran the multiplex PCR reads through MiXCR, one entry per CDR3 protein. This sample carries approximately 380,000 distinct CDR3 sequences, around 15% of them seen once, and the ten largest clones take approximately 29%. Uncontrolled infections, other autoimmune diseases, pregnancy or lactation led to exclusion of patients. The data derive from a study of T cells in Graves' hyperthyroidism and ophthalmopathy. V lost 5 bases to trimming and J lost 6 bases, with 14 bases between them. Germline V lookup: CDR1 MNHNS, CDR2 SASEGT. This CDR3 region has 13 residues.

The clonotype was recovered from a man aged 45 to 65 with Graves' ophthalmopathy. The sequenced sample was blood. V gene TRBV6-1 combines with J gene TRBJ2-7; D is possibly TRBD1 or TRBD2 (5 bases each). CDR3 residues: CASSTVGVPEQYF. The DNA of the CDR3 is TGTGCCAGCAGTACAGTGGGGGTGCCCGAGCAGTACTTC.